The next 10 T cell receptor beta chains were all read from a single sample in a study of T-cell memory formation after mild COVID-19 (dated by TCRdb to about 2021). The library came from 5' RACE. This sample was sequenced with an Illumina NovaSeq 6000. TCRdb reanalyzed the raw reads on its own, using fastp at Q25 for trimming and MiXCR for clone calling, and kept in-frame beta chains. Identical CDR3 protein sequences are pooled into one entry, listed with their most common genes and DNA. The sample has 150,000 to 200,000 distinct CDR3 sequences on record, under 20% of them singletons. The ten largest account for 3% to 4.5% of the sample. Sequenced: PBMCs or a T cell subset sorted from them (not recorded which). Receptor source: a man between 18 and 29 years old who had mild COVID-19 (a few samples of this study predate the infection). The sample titles of this study are shuffled in the database, so cell type and time point are left out; the donor was told from shared clones.

The chain couples TRBV10-2 to TRBJ2-7, with 12 bases identical to TRBD2. V trimming: 2 bases; J trimming: 0 bases; junction bases outside the gene matches: 5. This CDR3 is built from 17 residues. The germline V gene encodes CDR1 WSHSY and CDR2 SAAADI. CDR3 sequence: CASSEGGLAGISYEQYV. Written as DNA, the CDR3 is TGCGCCAGCAGTGAGGGTGGACTAGCGGGGATCTCCTACGAGCAGTACGTC.

This chain's CDR3 is CASSFADREGTEAFF. The CDR3 coding sequence is TGTGCCAGCAGTTTTGCGGACAGGGAAGGGACTGAAGCTTTCTTT. This rearrangement joins TRBV12-3 or TRBV12-4 to TRBJ1-1, with 8 bases lining up with TRBD1. With V trimmed by 3 bases and J by 5 bases, 8 bases remained unmatched. The CDR3 extends over 15 amino acids.

This clonotype appeared many times. The chain combines TRBV6-5 with TRBJ2-5; TRBD2 matches at 8 bases. J was trimmed by 9 bases and V by 9 bases; bases with no gene match: 15. Germline assignment: CDR1 MNHEY and CDR2 SVGAGI. This CDR3 has 14 residues. CDR3 DNA sequence: TGTGCCAGTCGGGGGCTAGCGGGTCCCGGAGCCCAGTACTTC. This encodes CASRGLAGPGAQYF.

The rearrangement uses TRBV4-3 and TRBJ2-2, with D possibly matching TRBD1 (7 bases). CDR1 is LGHNA, CDR2 YSLEER, per germline. V gave up 4 bases and J gave up 1 base, with 13 bases separating them. This CDR3 spans 16 amino acids. In DNA form, the CDR3 reads TGCGCCAGCAGCCCTGGGACAGCGGGGAACACCGGGGAGCTGTTTTTT. Residues: CASSPGTAGNTGELFF.

This clonotype has just a few counts. The chain joins TRBV29-1 to TRBJ2-3; tentatively, D is TRBD2 (6 bases). The V gene's germline CDR1 is SQVTM and CDR2 ANQGSEA. Trimming stripped 3 bases from V and 1 base from J, with 17 bases between. The CDR3 extends over 16 amino acids. The CDR3 protein is CSVDGSGGVRTDTQYF. CDR3 bases: TGCAGCGTTGATGGTAGTGGCGGGGTCCGCACAGATACGCAGTATTTT.

This clonotype was seen ten or more times. At one boundary the junction diverges from the germline segment, which might be a read error. This chain joins TRBV5-1 and TRBJ2-6; TRBD2 is a possible D gene (6 bases). Germline CDR1 is SGHRS and CDR2 is YFSETQ. This CDR3 spans 15 amino acids. CDR3 loop: CASSLGGAGANVLTF. CDR3 coding DNA: TGTGCCAGCAGCTTAGGAGGGGCTGGGGCCAACGTCCTGACTTTC. The variable domain in full, with the rest retrieved from reference TRBV5-1 and TRBJ2-6, is KAGVTQTPRYLIKTRGQQVTLSCSPISGHRSVSWYQQTPGQGLQFLFEYFSETQRNKGNFPGRFSGRQFSNSRSEMNVSTLELGDSALYLCASSLGGAGANVLTFGAGSRLTVL.

The rearrangement uses TRBV7-2 and TRBJ1-2, with 7 bases matching TRBD1. Germline V CDR1 and CDR2: SGHTA, FQGNSA. The CDR3 loop spans 16 amino acids. With V trimmed by 5 bases and J by 0 bases, 9 bases remained unmatched. The CDR3 DNA follows: TGTGCCAGCAGCATCACCAGGGGGACGGCTAACTATGGCTACACCTTC. It encodes CASSITRGTANYGYTF.

The rearrangement links TRBV30 to TRBJ2-7, with a weak D call TRBD2 (6 bases). The CDR3 runs to 13 residues. Germline lookup yields CDR1 GTSNPN and CDR2 SVGIG (reference sequence). Deletions cut 0 bases from V and 9 bases from J, with 15 bases between. The CDR3, as DNA: TGTGCCTGGAGTGTACCCCAGGGAGGCACGCAGTACTTC. It codes for CAWSVPQGGTQYF.

The J gene is TRBJ2-7, the V gene TRBV27; D may be TRBD2 (6 bases). The V end was cut by 5 bases, the J end by 7 bases, with 15 bases between. From germline, CDR1 is MNHEY and CDR2 SMNVEV (reference sequence). This CDR3 contains 13 residues. CDR3 residues: CASSSWGVGEQYF. DNA of the CDR3: TGTGCCAGCAGTAGCTGGGGGGTCGGGGAGCAGTACTTC.

J is TRBJ2-5 and V is TRBV30; TRBD2 is a possible D gene (6 bases). Germline-derived CDR1 and CDR2 are GTSNPN and SVGIG (reference sequence). V was cut by 4 bases and J by 9 bases, with 18 bases left in between. The CDR3 spans 13 residues. CDR3 sequence: CAWNPGVIGSQYF. CDR3 nucleotide sequence: TGTGCCTGGAATCCGGGGGTAATCGGGTCCCAGTACTTC.